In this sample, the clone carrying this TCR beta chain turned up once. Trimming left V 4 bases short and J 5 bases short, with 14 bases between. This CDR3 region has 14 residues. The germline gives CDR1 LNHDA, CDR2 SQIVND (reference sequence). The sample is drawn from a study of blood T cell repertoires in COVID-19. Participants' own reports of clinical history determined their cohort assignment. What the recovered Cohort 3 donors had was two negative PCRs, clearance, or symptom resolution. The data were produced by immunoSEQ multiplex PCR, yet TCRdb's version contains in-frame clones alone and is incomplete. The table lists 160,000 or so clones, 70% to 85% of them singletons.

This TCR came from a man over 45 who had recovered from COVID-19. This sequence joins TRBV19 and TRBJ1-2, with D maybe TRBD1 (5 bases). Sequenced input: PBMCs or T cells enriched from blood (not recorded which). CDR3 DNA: TGTGCCAGTAGTAAGGCAGGGAAGGCTTATGGCTACACCTTC. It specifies CASSKAGKAYGYTF.